Following are 26 T cell receptor beta chains from one sample sequenced in a study of T-cell reconstitution after alpha-beta-depleted transplantation in children. The authors prepared the TCRbeta library with unique molecular identifiers. MiXCR was run by TCRdb on the PCR reads, yielding one entry per CDR3 protein. The sample has a few hundred thousand distinct CDR3 sequences, roughly 13% seen once. The sample in question was PBMCs, mostly from graft donor cells, obtained 360 days after TCRalphabeta/CD19-depleted stem cell transplant. Receptors originate from a male patient between 5 and 17 years old who had a stem cell transplant for acute myeloid leukemia, so the T cells may come from the graft donor.

The table lists this clonotype with a few counts. This chain connects TRBV28 to TRBJ2-7; D possibly corresponds to TRBD2 (6 bases). CDR1 and CDR2 from the germline V gene are MDHEN and SYDVKM. CDR3 size: 13 residues. Trimming stripped 6 bases from V and 4 bases from J, with 13 bases between. The CDR3 bases are TGTGCCAGCAGCATTGGGACTGAATACGAGCAGTACTTC. Protein product: CASSIGTEYEQYF.

This clonotype has a count of ten or more. This chain links TRBV7-9 with TRBJ2-1; D uncertain. Germline V lookup: CDR1 SEHNR, CDR2 FQNEAQ (reference sequence). This CDR3 contains 15 residues. The V end lost 2 bases, the J end lost 4 bases, and 12 bases lay between the germline ends. The CDR3 region is CASSLFPRSYNEQFF. In DNA, the CDR3 is TGTGCCAGCAGCTTATTCCCTAGGAGTTACAATGAGCAGTTCTTC. Using reference TRBV7-9 and TRBJ2-1 for the parts outside the CDR3, the full variable domain is DTGVSQNPRHKITKRGQNVTFRCDPISEHNRLYWYRQTLGQGPEFLTYFQNEAQLEKSRLLSDRFSAERPKGSFSTLEIQRTEQGDSAMYLCASSLFPRSYNEQFFGPGTRLTVL.

The chain recombines TRBV7-8 with TRBJ2-1, with D possibly matching TRBD1 (5 bases). Germline assignment: CDR1 SGHVS and CDR2 FQNEAQ. Between the trimmed V and J ends, which lost 5 bases and 6 bases, there was a span of 14 bases. This CDR3 contains 14 residues. The CDR3 DNA reads as TGTGCCAGCAGCCCGAGCAGGGTTCGCAATGAGCAGTTCTTC. The encoded protein is CASSPSRVRNEQFF.

This clonotype was found a few times. The chain carries TRBV6-2 or TRBV6-3 and TRBJ2-1; D unclear. The CDR3 covers 12 residues. Germline V gives CDR1 MNHEY, CDR2 SVGEGT. V lost 2 bases to trimming and J lost 6 bases, with 5 bases between them. In nucleotides, the CDR3 is TGTGCCAGCAGTTACAGGAGCAATGAGCAGTTCTTC. This gives the protein CASSYRSNEQFF.

The chain couples TRBV29-1 to TRBJ2-7; a weak D match, TRBD1 (6 bases). The CDR3 sequence is 15 residues long. Trimming took 7 bases from V and 0 from J, leaving 19 bases between them. CDR1 and CDR2 from the germline V gene are SQVTM and ANQGSEA. Here the CDR3 DNA reads TGCAGCGCCGGAATAGGGGGAGAAAACTCCTACGAGCAGTACTTC. It specifies CSAGIGGENSYEQYF.

This clonotype showed up just a few times. V and J are TRBV4-3 and TRBJ2-2; the match to TRBD2 covers 13 bases. This CDR3 has 17 residues. The trim removed 3 bases at V and 7 bases at J, leaving 8 bases unmatched. Germline lookup yields CDR1 LGHNA and CDR2 YSLEER. CDR3 sequence: CASSHGLAGEVSGELFF. The CDR3 DNA reads TGCGCCAGCAGCCATGGACTAGCGGGAGAAGTCAGCGGGGAGCTGTTTTTT.

This clonotype was seen only a few times. The chain links TRBV6-5 to TRBJ2-7; 10 nucleotides match TRBD1. After removal of 1 base from V and 6 bases from J, the junction contained 9 bases not matched to a gene. The CDR3 covers 16 residues. Germline V CDR1 and CDR2: MNHEY, SVGAGI. The CDR3 sequence: CASSYFSPTGGSEQYF. The CDR3 DNA reads as TGTGCCAGCAGTTACTTTAGCCCGACAGGGGGCAGCGAGCAGTACTTC.

This clonotype was seen a few times. This sequence joins TRBV25-1 and TRBJ1-4; D gene ambiguous. The CDR3 totals 14 residues. Germline loops: CDR1 MGHDK, CDR2 SYGVNS. Trimming cost V 4 bases and J 3 bases, with 9 bases left between them. CDR3 in DNA: TGTGCCAGCAGTGTAGGAGGAGCTAATGAAAAACTGTTTTTT. Protein sequence: CASSVGGANEKLFF. The variable domain in full, with the rest retrieved from reference TRBV25-1 and TRBJ1-4, is EADIYQTPRYLVIGTGKKITLECSQTMGHDKMYWYQQDPGMELHLIHYSYGVNSTEKGDLSSESTVSRIRTEHFPLTLESARPSHTSQYLCASSVGGANEKLFFGSGTQLSVL.

The chain uses TRBV10-3 and TRBJ2-1, with 9 positions matching TRBD1. This CDR3 region has 15 residues. The germline gives CDR1 ENHRY, CDR2 SYGVKD. V lost 10 bases, J lost 6 bases, and 13 bases stayed unmatched. As DNA, the CDR3 is TGTGCCAGTCAGGGAACCGGGACAGGGTCCAATGAGCAGTTCTTC. It yields the protein CASQGTGTGSNEQFF.

There are a few counts of this clonotype. J is TRBJ2-3 and V is TRBV30; TRBD2 aligns across 7 bases. The V gene end was trimmed by 1 base and the J gene end by 3 bases; junction bases not matched to a gene: 4. Germline assignment: CDR1 GTSNPN and CDR2 SVGIG (reference sequence). The CDR3 is 14 amino acids. The CDR3 DNA is TGTGCCTGGAGTGGCGGGAGCTCAACAGATACGCAGTATTTT. This gives the protein CAWSGGSSTDTQYF. Using reference TRBV30 and TRBJ2-3 for the parts outside the CDR3, the full variable domain is SQTIHQWPATLVQPVGSPLSLECTVEGTSNPNLYWYRQAAGRGLQLLFYSVGIGQISSEVPQNLSASRPQDRQFILSSKKLLLSDSGFYLCAWSGGSSTDTQYFGPGTRLTVL.

The sample holds many counts of this clonotype. This chain joins TRBV20-1 and TRBJ2-3; 8 nucleotides align to TRBD2. The V and J ends lost 0 bases and 2 bases, in that order; junction bases with no gene match: 10. The CDR3 has 17 amino acids. Germline CDR1 reads DFQATT; CDR2 reads SNEGSKA (reference sequence). CDR3 nucleotides: TGCAGTGCTAGAGACCCAGCGGGAGCTACTTTCACAGATACGCAGTATTTT. It is translated as CSARDPAGATFTDTQYF.

This clonotype was recorded a few times. The chain uses TRBV6-5 and TRBJ2-7; 7 bases map to TRBD1. The CDR3 contains 16 residues. CDR1 MNHEY and CDR2 SVGAGI come from the germline V gene. V was clipped by 2 bases and J by 4 bases; unmatched bases: 11. Here the CDR3 reads CASSYHLGTVIYEQYF. The CDR3 nucleotides read TGTGCCAGCAGTTACCACCTTGGGACAGTGATATACGAGCAGTACTTC.

The table lists this clonotype with a few counts. The chain links TRBV28 to TRBJ2-2; D perhaps matches TRBD1 (6 bases). The germline V gene has CDR1 MDHEN and CDR2 SYDVKM. The CDR3 extends over 16 amino acids. The ends were cut back, 1 base at V and 0 bases at J, with 9 bases in the middle. The CDR3 loop reads CASSLLTGSNTGELFF. The CDR3 nucleotides are TGTGCCAGCAGTTTATTGACAGGCTCGAACACCGGGGAGCTGTTTTTT.

The rearrangement uses TRBV20-1 and TRBJ2-7, with 8 positions matching TRBD1. The germline CDR1 and CDR2 sequences are DFQATT and SNEGSKA (reference sequence). CDR3 length: 15 amino acids. V shed 0 bases, J shed 2 bases, and the junction held 6 bases outside the gene matches. The CDR3 nucleotides read TGCAGTGCTAGAGATAACGGGGACAGGCCCTACGAGCAGTACTTC. This encodes CSARDNGDRPYEQYF.

There are many counts of this clonotype. The J gene is TRBJ2-5, the V gene TRBV9; maybe TRBD2 (5 bases). The CDR3 contains 15 residues. Trimming pared 0 bases from V and 4 bases from J, leaving 13 bases between. Germline values: CDR1 SGDLS, CDR2 YYNGEE. CDR3 protein: CASSVDPGWGETQYF. CDR3 DNA sequence: TGTGCCAGCAGCGTAGATCCGGGATGGGGAGAGACCCAGTACTTC.

This clonotype came up a few times. The chain uses TRBV6-1 and TRBJ2-3; no firm D call. Germline values: CDR1 MNHNS, CDR2 SASEGT. Trimming stripped 7 bases from V and 2 bases from J, with 19 bases between. This CDR3 is built from 16 residues. CDR3 residues: CASTLIPRVDTDTQYF. Here the CDR3 DNA reads TGTGCCAGCACCCTCATCCCCCGGGTGGACACAGATACGCAGTATTTT.

V is TRBV20-1 and J is TRBJ1-5, with TRBD1 matching over 9 bases. The CDR3 consists of 14 residues. Trimming removed 5 bases from V and 4 bases from J; junction bases left unmatched: 6. The germline V gene has CDR1 DFQATT and CDR2 SNEGSKA (reference sequence). This chain's CDR3 is CSAGGTGWNQPQHF. For the CDR3, the DNA is TGCAGTGCTGGTGGGACAGGGTGGAATCAGCCCCAGCATTTT.

This clonotype came up a few times. The chain links TRBV29-1 to TRBJ1-4; 7 positions match TRBD1. The germline V gene encodes CDR1 SQVTM and CDR2 ANQGSEA. This CDR3 comprises 14 residues. Trimming cost V 7 bases and J 4 bases; bases outside gene matches: 9. The CDR3 coding sequence is TGCAGCGCCGGACCGGACAGGCGTAATGAAAAACTGTTTTTT. Translating gives CSAGPDRRNEKLFF.

This clonotype was observed a handful of times. This chain connects TRBV7-9 to TRBJ2-7; D might be TRBD2 (6 bases). The CDR3 runs to 15 residues. Germline CDR1 and CDR2: SEHNR and FQNEAQ (reference sequence). The V and J ends lost 5 bases and 0 bases respectively, with 14 bases between them. The CDR3 is CASSKLAQSSYEQYF. DNA for the CDR3: TGTGCCAGCAGCAAACTAGCACAGAGCTCCTACGAGCAGTACTTC.

This chain connects TRBV5-6 to TRBJ2-7; TRBD2 matches at 9 bases. CDR1 and CDR2 from the germline V gene are SGHDT and YYEEEE. This CDR3 contains 16 residues. The V gene end was trimmed by 0 bases and the J gene end by 4 bases; junction bases not matched to a gene: 8. The CDR3 DNA follows: TGTGCCAGCAGCTTGGGGGCGGGAGGGCCGGGGTACGAGCAGTACTTC. This codes for CASSLGAGGPGYEQYF. Combining the CDR3 with reference TRBV5-6 and TRBJ2-7 gives the whole variable domain DAGVTQSPTHLIKTRGQQVTLRCSPKSGHDTVSWYQQALGQGPQFIFQYYEEEERQRGNFPDRFSGHQFPNYSSELNVNALLLGDSALYLCASSLGAGGPGYEQYFGPGTRLTVT.

V usage is TRBV2 and J usage is TRBJ2-3, with 7 bases matching TRBD2. This CDR3 spans 16 amino acids. V dropped 8 bases and J dropped 3; count of bases not matched to a gene: 14. Germline V gene data show CDR1 as SNHLY and CDR2 as FYNNEI. This CDR3 reads CASWETSRFETDTQYF. In nucleotides, the CDR3 is TGTGCCAGCTGGGAGACTAGCCGATTCGAAACAGATACGCAGTATTTT.

This sequence joins TRBV28 and TRBJ2-1; 11 positions match TRBD2. With V trimmed by 7 bases and J by 0 bases, 5 bases remained unmatched. CDR1 and CDR2 from the germline V gene are MDHEN and SYDVKM. The CDR3 runs to 16 residues. Written as DNA, the CDR3 is TGTGCCAGCATTCCTAGCGGGAGGAGCTCCTACAATGAGCAGTTCTTC. Translating gives CASIPSGRSSYNEQFF.

Ten or more counts support this clonotype. The chain carries TRBV27 and TRBJ2-7; 11 bases fit TRBD2. The CDR3 covers 16 residues. Trimming at V came to 6 bases and at J to 3 bases, leaving 10 bases not matched to a gene. Germline V lookup: CDR1 MNHEY, CDR2 SMNVEV (reference sequence). The CDR3: CASRRLAGGPYYEQYF. CDR3 DNA sequence: TGTGCCAGCAGGAGATTAGCGGGAGGGCCGTACTACGAGCAGTACTTC.

This clonotype was seen repeatedly, ten times or more. CDR3 residues: CSVELRGGAQETQYF. CDR3 nucleotide sequence: TGCAGCGTTGAATTGAGAGGGGGGGCCCAAGAGACCCAGTACTTC. The chain employs TRBV29-1 and TRBJ2-5, with a possible D match to TRBD2 (7 bases). CDR3 length: 15 residues. With 2 bases removed from V and 1 base from J, the gap between germline ends came to 14 bases. The germline V gene encodes CDR1 SQVTM and CDR2 ANQGSEA.

In its sample, this clonotype was seen a few times. This chain joins TRBV9 and TRBJ2-7; no clear D gene. Per germline, CDR1 SGDLS and CDR2 YYNGEE. The CDR3 has 14 residues. V dropped 6 bases and J dropped 1 base, with 14 bases sitting between them. In DNA, the CDR3 is TGTGCCAGCAATGGTGGAGCGCCTTCCTACGAGCAGTACTTC. Amino acids: CASNGGAPSYEQYF.

This rearrangement joins TRBV6-2 or TRBV6-3 to TRBJ2-7, with D perhaps TRBD1 (6 bases). Trimming pared 1 base from V and 5 bases from J, leaving 15 bases between. This CDR3 is built from 15 residues. Germline CDR1 MNHEY, CDR2 SVGEGT. The CDR3 region is CASSYFQGSPDEQYF. DNA for the CDR3: TGTGCCAGCAGTTACTTTCAGGGGAGTCCGGACGAGCAGTACTTC.